This is a list of T cell receptor beta chains from one sample in a study of OX40 agonist ivuxolimab in advanced cancers. Sequenced by immunoSEQ multiplex PCR; TCRdb stores in-frame clones only, minus some. The data show around 100,000 clones, approximately 89% seen once. Sequenced material: CD4+ or CD8+ T cells sorted from blood, taken in a trial of the OX40 agonist ivuxolimab. The source is an adult with an advanced solid tumor such as melanoma, head and neck, liver or kidney cancer. Each CDR3 is given with its conserved first and last residue. A D gene is named only where the DNA matches it firmly. Not all rows give a size; the values are once, few, many and, for expanded clones, a class.

j_gene: TRBJ2-7
abundance: .
v_gene: TRBV6-1
d_gene: .
CDR3nt: TGTGCCGGTGGACAGTTAAGTCGCGAGCAGTACTTC
CDR3aa: CAGGQLSREQYF

j_gene: TRBJ1-2
abundance: .
v_gene: TRBV5-4
d_gene: .
CDR3nt: TGTGCCAGCAGTCCCGGTAGTGCCTCTAACTATGGCTACACCTTC
CDR3aa: CASSPGSASNYGYTF

j_gene: TRBJ1-6
abundance: .
v_gene: TRBV7-3
d_gene: .
CDR3nt: TGTGCCAGCAGCTTAGTGCGTAATTCACCCCTCCACTTT
CDR3aa: CASSLVRNSPLHF

j_gene: TRBJ2-3
abundance: .
v_gene: TRBV9
d_gene: TRBD1
CDR3nt: TGTGCCAGCAGCGTAGCGACAGGGGGTTCGGATACGCAGTATTTT
CDR3aa: CASSVATGGSDTQYF

j_gene: TRBJ1-3
abundance: .
v_gene: TRBV25-1
d_gene: .
CDR3nt: TGTGCCAGCAGTGCGGACACCTCTGGAAACACCATATATTTT
CDR3aa: CASSADTSGNTIYF

j_gene: TRBJ1-2
abundance: .
v_gene: TRBV9
d_gene: .
CDR3nt: TGTGCCAGCAGCGTAGGGGCTTTCCCTAACTATGGCTACACCTTC
CDR3aa: CASSVGAFPNYGYTF

j_gene: TRBJ1-3
abundance: .
v_gene: TRBV9
d_gene: .
CDR3nt: TGTGCCAGCAGCGTATTCCTTGGCTCTGGAAACACCATATATTTT
CDR3aa: CASSVFLGSGNTIYF

j_gene: TRBJ1-5
abundance: few
v_gene: TRBV6-1
d_gene: .
CDR3nt: TGTGCCAGCATGAGTATTCAGCCCCAGCATTTT
CDR3aa: CASMSIQPQHF

j_gene: TRBJ1-2
abundance: .
v_gene: TRBV6-6
d_gene: .
CDR3nt: TGTGCCAGCAGTTATAGTGACTATGGCTACACCTTC
CDR3aa: CASSYSDYGYTF

j_gene: TRBJ2-1
abundance: .
v_gene: TRBV25-1
d_gene: TRBD1
CDR3nt: TGTGCCAGCAGCGCTGACGGGACAGGGGGCGCTTATGAGCAGTTCTTC
CDR3aa: CASSADGTGGAYEQFF

j_gene: TRBJ1-2
abundance: few
v_gene: TRBV5-5
d_gene: .
CDR3nt: TGTGCCAGCAGCTTGGTGGAGGGGAACTATGGCTACACCTTC
CDR3aa: CASSLVEGNYGYTF

j_gene: TRBJ2-7
abundance: .
v_gene: TRBV11-2
d_gene: TRBD2
CDR3nt: TGTGCCAGCAGCTCCCCCCCAGGGAGGGGAGACGAGCAGTACTTC
CDR3aa: CASSSPPGRGDEQYF

j_gene: TRBJ1-5
abundance: once
v_gene: TRBV19
d_gene: TRBD1
CDR3nt: TGTGCCAGTAGTGGAGGGACAGGGGATCGGCAGCCCCAGCATTTT
CDR3aa: CASSGGTGDRQPQHF

j_gene: TRBJ1-5
abundance: .
v_gene: TRBV21-1
d_gene: .
CDR3nt: TGTGCCAGCAGCAAAAGGCAGGGACAGGTTTTTAGGAGCAATCAGCCCCAGCATTTT
CDR3aa: CASSKRQGQVFRSNQPQHF

j_gene: TRBJ2-1
abundance: .
v_gene: TRBV25-1
d_gene: TRBD2
CDR3nt: TGTGCCAGCAGTGGACTAGCGGGGGTTAACAATGAGCAGTTCTTC
CDR3aa: CASSGLAGVNNEQFF

j_gene: TRBJ2-3
abundance: .
v_gene: TRBV11-2
d_gene: .
CDR3nt: TGTGCCAGCAGCTTAGATCGTGTAGGAGGAGAGTATTTT
CDR3aa: CASSLDRVGGEYF

j_gene: TRBJ2-5
abundance: once
v_gene: TRBV6-4
d_gene: .
CDR3nt: TGTGCCAGCAGTGCACAGCTACTGTGGGCCCAGTACTTC
CDR3aa: CASSAQLLWAQYF

j_gene: TRBJ1-1
abundance: .
v_gene: TRBV30
d_gene: .
CDR3nt: TGTGCTTGGAGTTCCGGGACTGAAGCTTTCTTT
CDR3aa: CAWSSGTEAFF

j_gene: TRBJ1-5
abundance: .
v_gene: TRBV5-8
d_gene: .
CDR3nt: TGTGCCAGCAGCTTGGGCAGGGTCTTGAATCAGCCCCAGCATTTT
CDR3aa: CASSLGRVLNQPQHF

j_gene: TRBJ2-3
abundance: .
v_gene: TRBV5-4
d_gene: .
CDR3nt: TGTGCCAGCAGCTTGGGGACTGGACGCACAGATACGCAGTATTTT
CDR3aa: CASSLGTGRTDTQYF

j_gene: TRBJ2-7
abundance: .
v_gene: TRBV11-2
d_gene: .
CDR3nt: TGTGCCAGCAGCCAAGCCCTGCAAGTGGGGAACGAGCAGTACTTC
CDR3aa: CASSQALQVGNEQYF

j_gene: TRBJ2-3
abundance: .
v_gene: TRBV7-9
d_gene: TRBD1
CDR3nt: TGTGCCAGCAGCTTGAGACAGGGGTCGACAGATACGCAGTATTTT
CDR3aa: CASSLRQGSTDTQYF

j_gene: TRBJ2-7
abundance: .
v_gene: TRBV15
d_gene: .
CDR3nt: TGTGCCACCAGCAGCTCGGGTTTTTCCTACGAGCAGTACTTC
CDR3aa: CATSSSGFSYEQYF

j_gene: TRBJ2-7
abundance: once
v_gene: TRBV29-1
d_gene: .
CDR3nt: TGCAGCGTTGTTTCGCGAGGAACCTCCTACGAGCAGTACTTC
CDR3aa: CSVVSRGTSYEQYF

j_gene: TRBJ2-5
abundance: .
v_gene: TRBV20-1
d_gene: .
CDR3nt: TGCAGTGGTTCTTTTGGGGAGACCCAGTACTTC
CDR3aa: CSGSFGETQYF

j_gene: TRBJ2-5
abundance: .
v_gene: TRBV7-9
d_gene: TRBD2
CDR3nt: TGTGCCAGCAGCCCAGCTGGGAGGGGACAAGAGACCCAGTACTTC
CDR3aa: CASSPAGRGQETQYF

j_gene: TRBJ2-3
abundance: .
v_gene: TRBV19
d_gene: TRBD2
CDR3nt: TGTGCCAGTAGTCCCGGGACTAGCGGCGTTTTCCCAGATACGCAGTATTTT
CDR3aa: CASSPGTSGVFPDTQYF

j_gene: TRBJ2-5
abundance: once
v_gene: TRBV7-2
d_gene: TRBD1
CDR3nt: TGTGCCAGCAGCTTAGGTACAACACCCAGACAGGGCCAAGAGACCCAGTACTTC
CDR3aa: CASSLGTTPRQGQETQYF

j_gene: TRBJ2-7
abundance: .
v_gene: TRBV7-2
d_gene: TRBD1
CDR3nt: TGTGCCAGCAGCCCCGGGACAGGGCACTCCTACGAGCAGTACTTC
CDR3aa: CASSPGTGHSYEQYF

j_gene: TRBJ1-3
abundance: .
v_gene: TRBV4-2
d_gene: .
CDR3nt: TGTGCCAGCAGCCAAGATGCGGGGACTGGAAACACCATATATTTT
CDR3aa: CASSQDAGTGNTIYF

j_gene: TRBJ2-7
abundance: .
v_gene: TRBV5-4
d_gene: TRBD2
CDR3nt: TGTGCCAGCAGCGGTCCGGGTTCGGCGGGAGGGCCGTACCTAGAGCAGTACTTC
CDR3aa: CASSGPGSAGGPYLEQYF

j_gene: TRBJ1-2
abundance: .
v_gene: TRBV5-1
d_gene: TRBD1
CDR3nt: TGCGCCAGCAGCTGGACGGCAAGGACAGGGGGCTCCTATGGCTACACCTTC
CDR3aa: CASSWTARTGGSYGYTF

j_gene: TRBJ2-7
abundance: .
v_gene: TRBV5-1
d_gene: .
CDR3nt: TGCGCCAGCAGCTTCATTTTAGGGAGCGAGCAGTACTTC
CDR3aa: CASSFILGSEQYF

j_gene: TRBJ1-4
abundance: .
v_gene: TRBV5-1
d_gene: TRBD1
CDR3nt: TGCGCCAGCAGCTCGGGACAGGGTGGGAATGAAAAACTGTTTTTT
CDR3aa: CASSSGQGGNEKLFF

j_gene: TRBJ1-3
abundance: .
v_gene: TRBV5-1
d_gene: TRBD1
CDR3nt: TGCGCCAGCAGCGGGGGACCAGGGGGTTCGGGAAACACCATATATTTT
CDR3aa: CASSGGPGGSGNTIYF

j_gene: TRBJ2-3
abundance: once
v_gene: TRBV9
d_gene: TRBD2
CDR3nt: TGTGCCAGCAGCGAACTAGCGGGGGCTACATATACGCAGTATTTT
CDR3aa: CASSELAGATYTQYF

j_gene: TRBJ2-5
abundance: once
v_gene: TRBV11-2
d_gene: .
CDR3nt: TGTGCCAGCAGCTCGGTTGGACTGATTGTAGGTAACCAAGAGACCCAGTACTTC
CDR3aa: CASSSVGLIVGNQETQYF

j_gene: TRBJ2-3
abundance: .
v_gene: TRBV11-3
d_gene: TRBD1
CDR3nt: TGTGCCAGCAGCTCAGGACAGGGGGTGGAAGGCACAGATACGCAGTATTTT
CDR3aa: CASSSGQGVEGTDTQYF

j_gene: TRBJ2-5
abundance: .
v_gene: TRBV19
d_gene: .
CDR3nt: TGTGCCAGTAGTCCCCGGGGGATTGCCCAAGAGACCCAGTACTTC
CDR3aa: CASSPRGIAQETQYF

j_gene: TRBJ1-4
abundance: .
v_gene: TRBV6-1
d_gene: .
CDR3nt: TGTGCCAGCAGTGAATGGGGTCTTGGGGAAAAACTGTTTTTT
CDR3aa: CASSEWGLGEKLFF

j_gene: TRBJ2-7
abundance: .
v_gene: TRBV5-1
d_gene: TRBD1
CDR3nt: TGCGCCAGCAGCTTGGCTGGGACAGGGTATTCCTACGAGCAGTACTTC
CDR3aa: CASSLAGTGYSYEQYF

j_gene: TRBJ1-2
abundance: once
v_gene: TRBV11-1
d_gene: TRBD1
CDR3nt: TGTGCCAGCAGCTCCAGGGGGCACGGCTACACCTTC
CDR3aa: CASSSRGHGYTF

j_gene: TRBJ2-1
abundance: few
v_gene: TRBV7-9
d_gene: .
CDR3nt: TGTGCCAGCAGCTTAGAGCTCTACAATGAGCAGTTCTTC
CDR3aa: CASSLELYNEQFF

j_gene: TRBJ2-7
abundance: .
v_gene: TRBV5-6
d_gene: TRBD2
CDR3nt: TGTGCCAGCAGCTTGGGGCCTAGCGGCAGTCGTGAGCAGTACTTC
CDR3aa: CASSLGPSGSREQYF

j_gene: TRBJ1-4
abundance: .
v_gene: TRBV21-1
d_gene: .
CDR3nt: TGTGCCAGCAGCAAAGCGAAACGGGTTGCAACTAATGAAAAACTGTTTTTT
CDR3aa: CASSKAKRVATNEKLFF

j_gene: TRBJ2-1
abundance: .
v_gene: TRBV6-6
d_gene: TRBD1
CDR3nt: TGTGCCAGCAGTTACCCGGGACAGGCGCGGGAGCAGTTCTTC
CDR3aa: CASSYPGQAREQFF

j_gene: TRBJ2-1
abundance: .
v_gene: TRBV27
d_gene: .
CDR3nt: TGTGCCAGCTTATCAACAAGACTAGTCCAGAGTTATTGGTCCTACAATGAGCAGTTCTTC
CDR3aa: CASLSTRLVQSYWSYNEQFF

j_gene: TRBJ2-7
abundance: .
v_gene: TRBV19
d_gene: TRBD1
CDR3nt: TGTGCCAGTAGTAGCCGGGACAGCTTCTCCTACGAGCAGTACTTC
CDR3aa: CASSSRDSFSYEQYF

j_gene: TRBJ1-2
abundance: .
v_gene: TRBV19
d_gene: .
CDR3nt: TGTGCCAGTAGTGCGCCGGGGACACGCACCGATGGCTACACCTTC
CDR3aa: CASSAPGTRTDGYTF

j_gene: TRBJ2-1
abundance: .
v_gene: TRBV6-4
d_gene: .
CDR3nt: TGTGCCAGCAGTGACTCGTTTCGCGGGAATGAGCAGTTCTTC
CDR3aa: CASSDSFRGNEQFF

j_gene: TRBJ1-2
abundance: .
v_gene: TRBV9
d_gene: .
CDR3nt: TGTGCCAGCAGCCCCGGCAGGGCCCTATATGGCTACACCTTC
CDR3aa: CASSPGRALYGYTF

j_gene: TRBJ2-1
abundance: .
v_gene: TRBV6-1
d_gene: .
CDR3nt: TGTGCCATCCGACCCGACGTCAGCTACAATGAGCAGTTCTTC
CDR3aa: CAIRPDVSYNEQFF

j_gene: TRBJ2-7
abundance: .
v_gene: TRBV28
d_gene: TRBD1
CDR3nt: TGTGCCAGCAGCCGAAACAGGGGGCCGGGGTACGAGCAGTACTTC
CDR3aa: CASSRNRGPGYEQYF

j_gene: TRBJ1-3
abundance: .
v_gene: TRBV5-1
d_gene: .
CDR3nt: TGCGCCAGCAGCCCGGACAGATACTCTGGAAACACCATATATTTT
CDR3aa: CASSPDRYSGNTIYF

j_gene: TRBJ1-2
abundance: .
v_gene: TRBV5-1
d_gene: .
CDR3nt: TGCGCCAGCAGCTTGGGTCCCTTGGGGGGCGACTATGGCTACACCTTC
CDR3aa: CASSLGPLGGDYGYTF

j_gene: TRBJ2-2
abundance: .
v_gene: TRBV30
d_gene: .
CDR3nt: TGTGCCTGGAATTGGAACACCGGGGAGCTGTTTTTT
CDR3aa: CAWNWNTGELFF

j_gene: TRBJ2-3
abundance: once
v_gene: TRBV5-1
d_gene: .
CDR3nt: TGCGCCAGCCATCGGCAGGGGACAGATACGCAGTATTTT
CDR3aa: CASHRQGTDTQYF

j_gene: TRBJ2-3
abundance: .
v_gene: TRBV29-1
d_gene: .
CDR3nt: TGCAGCGTGACAGTTGGGGATACGCAGTATTTT
CDR3aa: CSVTVGDTQYF

j_gene: TRBJ2-7
abundance: .
v_gene: TRBV19
d_gene: TRBD1
CDR3nt: TGTGCCAGTAGTAGACAGGGGTCCTACGAGCAGTACTTC
CDR3aa: CASSRQGSYEQYF